These 30 T cell receptor beta chains originate from one sample sequenced in a study of cytomegalovirus exposure and HLA in healthy donors. The PCR was carried out with 60 Vbeta primers and 13 Jbeta primers. Clones were read by immunoSEQ multiplex PCR, and TCRdb kept only the in-frame ones, dropping some. The sample consists of a few hundred thousand clones, roughly 80% of them appearing once. The sequenced material came from PBMCs. The receptors were sampled from a man aged 25-45 years in good health and CMV-seronegative.

V is TRBV7-3 and J is TRBJ2-3, with TRBD1 as a possible D gene (6 bases). Germline V gives CDR1 SGHTA, CDR2 FQGTGA. Trimming cost V 5 bases and J 2 bases, with 17 bases left between them. This CDR3 comprises 16 residues. In nucleotides, the CDR3 is TGTGCCAGCAGCCCACAGGGAAGGGGGTACACAGATACGCAGTATTTT. It specifies CASSPQGRGYTDTQYF.

The table lists this clone with a count of one. The chain has TRBV5-1 and TRBJ2-3; 10 bases are shared with TRBD2. V gave up 1 base and J gave up 0 bases; unmatched junction bases: 8. Germline CDR1 is SGHRS and CDR2 is YFSETQ. The CDR3 contains 18 residues. The CDR3 bases are TGCGCCAGCAGCTTGCGGGTAGCGGGGGGCGGGAGCACAGATACGCAGTATTTT. This encodes CASSLRVAGGGSTDTQYF.

The chain employs TRBV5-1 and TRBJ1-2, with 12 bases lining up with TRBD1. Germline CDR1 is SGHRS and CDR2 is YFSETQ. There are 15 residues in the CDR3. V was clipped by 2 bases and J by 8 bases; unmatched bases: 7. CDR3 DNA: TGCGCCAGCAGCTTTAAAGGGACAGGGGGCGACGGCTACACCTTC. It specifies CASSFKGTGGDGYTF.

This chain links TRBV6-5 with TRBJ1-4; tentatively, D is TRBD1 (5 bases). V lost 8 bases, J lost 7 bases, and 14 bases lay in between. CDR3 length: 13 residues. Germline V gene sequence: CDR1 MNHEY, CDR2 SVGAGI. CDR3 amino acids: CASGFGGGEKLFF. In DNA, the CDR3 is TGTGCCAGCGGGTTTGGGGGGGGTGAAAAACTGTTTTTT.

This chain uses TRBV5-1 with TRBJ2-2; 9 bases are a match to TRBD1. Germline loops: CDR1 SGHRS, CDR2 YFSETQ. The CDR3 totals 14 residues. V was clipped by 2 bases and J by 6 bases; unmatched bases: 2. The CDR3 nucleotides are TGCGCCAGCAGCTTCGGGACAGGGTCCGGGGAGCTGTTTTTT. Residues: CASSFGTGSGELFF.

The chain uses TRBV18 and TRBJ1-1; tentative D call: TRBD1 (6 bases). The germline V gene encodes CDR1 KGHSH and CDR2 LQKENI. This CDR3 region has 15 residues. V was clipped by 3 bases and J by 1 base, with 12 bases between them. The CDR3 reads CASSPKQGANTEAFF. In nucleotides, the CDR3 is TGTGCCAGCTCACCGAAACAGGGAGCGAACACTGAAGCTTTCTTT.

This chain uses TRBV19 with TRBJ1-2, with D maybe TRBD1 (5 bases). V was clipped by 3 bases and J by 2 bases, with 13 bases between them. This CDR3 region has 15 residues. From germline, CDR1 is LNHDA and CDR2 SQIVND (reference sequence). The CDR3 reads CASSIPGGVNYGYTF. CDR3 nucleotide sequence: TGTGCCAGTAGTATCCCGGGGGGAGTCAACTATGGCTACACCTTC.

The gene calls are TRBV6-1 and TRBJ2-5; tentatively, D is TRBD1 (6 bases). Between the trimmed V and J ends, which lost 7 bases and 4 bases, there was a span of 13 bases. Germline lookup yields CDR1 MNHNS and CDR2 SASEGT. The CDR3 consists of 13 residues. The CDR3 region is CASTRQVGETQYF. The CDR3 DNA is TGTGCCAGCACCCGACAGGTGGGAGAGACCCAGTACTTC.

This clone was recorded once. The rearrangement links TRBV2 to TRBJ2-7; the match to TRBD1 covers 7 bases. The CDR3 covers 17 residues. Germline V gives CDR1 SNHLY, CDR2 FYNNEI. V shed 5 bases, J shed 3 bases, and the junction held 16 bases outside the gene matches. The CDR3 nucleotides read TGTGCCAGCAGTAGCCCCATGGACAGGTCCCTCCTCTACGAGCAGTACTTC. Its translation is CASSSPMDRSLLYEQYF. The full variable domain, with the rest looked up from reference TRBV2 and TRBJ2-7, is EPEVTQTPSHQVTQMGQEVILRCVPISNHLYFYWYRQILGQKVEFLVSFYNNEISEKSEIFDDQFSVERPDGSNFTLKIRSTKLEDSAMYFCASSSPMDRSLLYEQYFGPGTRLTVT.

The chain uses TRBV6-1 and TRBJ2-2, with 7 bases lining up with TRBD2. The junction had 7 bases not matched to a gene; V was cut back by 4 bases and J by 8 bases. The germline V gene has CDR1 MNHNS and CDR2 SASEGT. This CDR3 contains 14 residues. The CDR3 reads CASSALAGEGELFF. In DNA, the CDR3 is TGTGCCAGCAGTGCTTTGGCGGGGGAAGGGGAGCTGTTTTTT.

The CDR3 nucleotides are TGTGCCAGCACCCCCGGGGGGTACGAGCAGTACTTC. Its protein is CASTPGGYEQYF. This chain uses TRBV7-2 with TRBJ2-7; 7 nucleotides line up with TRBD2. The CDR3 runs to 12 residues. V lost 7 bases and J lost 4; bases outside the gene matches: 4. Germline V CDR1 and CDR2: SGHTA, FQGNSA.

The chain is built from TRBV28 and TRBJ2-7; TRBD1 matches 12 bases. In germline, CDR1 is MDHEN, CDR2 SYDVKM. CDR3 length equals 15 residues. V lost 2 bases to trimming and J lost 5 bases; unmatched junction nucleotides: 4. The CDR3 region has the DNA TGTGCCAGCAGTTTAGACGGGACAGGGGGCAACGAGCAGTACTTC. The encoded protein is CASSLDGTGGNEQYF.

V gene TRBV28 combines with J gene TRBJ1-1; possible D gene TRBD1, 6 bases. CDR3 length equals 16 residues. The germline gives CDR1 MDHEN, CDR2 SYDVKM. The V and J ends lost 7 bases and 7 bases respectively, with 25 bases between them. CDR3 nucleotide sequence: TGTGCCAGCACGTCCGGTGTGGGGGCCACGAGGAGTGAAGCTTTCTTT. Translation: CASTSGVGATRSEAFF.

This sequence joins TRBV5-4 and TRBJ2-5, with 9 bases aligning to TRBD1. V lost 6 bases, J lost 9 bases, and 12 bases stayed unmatched. Germline V lookup: CDR1 SGHNT, CDR2 YYREEE (reference sequence). CDR3 length: 14 amino acids. The CDR3 DNA reads TGTGCCAGCACCTTAGGACAGGGGCAGGAGGCCCAGTACTTC. This gives the protein CASTLGQGQEAQYF.

CDR3 nucleotide sequence: TGTGCCAGCAGTTCTCGCACAGGGGGCACTGAAGCTTTCTTT. Encoded protein: CASSSRTGGTEAFF. The V and J genes are TRBV2 and TRBJ1-1; TRBD1 matches 8 bases. Germline values: CDR1 SNHLY, CDR2 FYNNEI. Losses at the gene ends were 5 bases for V and 4 bases for J; bases not matched to a gene: 6. The CDR3 is 14 amino acids.

This rearrangement joins TRBV28 to TRBJ1-2, with D perhaps TRBD1 (6 bases). The CDR3 totals 16 residues. Looked up from germline, CDR1 is MDHEN and CDR2 is SYDVKM. V was shortened by 1 base and J by 3 bases, with 15 bases between the two germline ends. The CDR3 DNA follows: TGTGCCAGCAGTTTATTCCCGCGGGGGCAAGACTATGGCTACACCTTC. Translated, it gives CASSLFPRGQDYGYTF.

About this clone: At the DNA level, this CDR3 is encoded by other sequences in the same sample as well. The V call is TRBV5-1, the J call TRBJ2-2; possibly TRBD2 for D (6 bases). Trimming left V 3 bases short and J 4 bases short, with 22 bases between. Germline V gene data show CDR1 as SGHRS and CDR2 as YFSETQ. This CDR3 region has 18 residues. The CDR3 nucleotides read TGCGCCAGCAGCTCAGAAAGAGGGCGGGGTACGGGCACCGGGGAGCTGTTTTTT. It codes for CASSSERGRGTGTGELFF.

The sample holds one count of this clone. The J gene is TRBJ1-2, the V gene TRBV25-1; 7 bases match TRBD1. The CDR3 loop spans 15 amino acids. Germline CDR1 and CDR2: MGHDK and SYGVNS. Trimming at V came to 3 bases and at J to 5 bases, leaving 9 bases not matched to a gene. The CDR3 region is CASSDSKGAEYGYTF. CDR3 nucleotides: TGTGCCAGCAGTGATTCCAAGGGGGCTGAGTATGGCTACACCTTC.

The chain recombines TRBV5-1 with TRBJ1-6; D is undetermined. V lost 0 bases and J lost 9, with 7 bases in between. This CDR3 is 13 amino acids long. Germline assignment: CDR1 SGHRS and CDR2 YFSETQ. CDR3 protein: CASSLGPPSPLHF. CDR3 nucleotide sequence: TGCGCCAGCAGCTTGGGGCCTCCTTCACCCCTCCACTTT.

The DNA of the CDR3 is TGTGCCACCCCCCTGGAAGGGGGCCCCTGTCAGCCCCAGCATTTT. Translated, it gives CATPLEGGPCQPQHF. This chain links TRBV27 with TRBJ1-5, with 7 bases aligning to TRBD1. CDR3 length: 15 residues. CDR1 and CDR2 (germline): MNHEY, SMNVEV (reference sequence). Unmatched junction bases numbered 15, after V lost 10 bases and J lost 6 bases.

This clone turned up a few times. The chain has TRBV28 and TRBJ1-2; the D gene is possibly TRBD1 (5 bases). Trimming stripped 3 bases from V and 6 bases from J, with 11 bases between. Germline CDR1 is MDHEN and CDR2 is SYDVKM. This CDR3 spans 13 amino acids. The CDR3 DNA sequence: TGTGCCAGCAGTTTCACCAGGGTAAATGGCTACACCTTC. The encoded protein is CASSFTRVNGYTF.

The chain carries TRBV2 and TRBJ1-5; D perhaps matches TRBD1 (5 bases). V was clipped by 4 bases and J by 2 bases, with 15 bases between them. Germline assignment: CDR1 SNHLY and CDR2 FYNNEI. CDR3 length: 16 residues. The CDR3 loop is CASSGRGGSGNQPQHF. The CDR3 region has the DNA TGTGCCAGCAGTGGCCGGGGGGGGAGCGGCAATCAGCCCCAGCATTTT. Looking up the rest from reference TRBV2 and TRBJ1-5 gives the full variable domain: EPEVTQTPSHQVTQMGQEVILRCVPISNHLYFYWYRQILGQKVEFLVSFYNNEISEKSEIFDDQFSVERPDGSNFTLKIRSTKLEDSAMYFCASSGRGGSGNQPQHFGDGTRLSIL.

This clone has only one observation. CDR3 loop: CASSMGPGDRVGTGELFF. CDR3 nucleotides: TGTGCCAGTAGTATGGGCCCCGGGGACAGGGTAGGCACCGGGGAGCTGTTTTTT. The chain is built from TRBV19 and TRBJ2-2; TRBD1 matches at 9 bases. The CDR3 spans 18 residues. Per the germline V gene, CDR1 is LNHDA and CDR2 is SQIVND (reference sequence). The V gene end was trimmed by 3 bases and the J gene end by 4 bases; junction bases not matched to a gene: 12.

The table lists this clone with a few counts. V and J are TRBV5-1 and TRBJ2-1; TRBD2 might be the D (6 bases). Trimming took 4 bases from V and 0 from J, leaving 11 bases between them. CDR1 and CDR2 (germline): SGHRS, YFSETQ. The length of the CDR3 is 15 residues. The CDR3 coding sequence is TGCGCCAGCAGCGGAGGGTTCAGCTCCTACAATGAGCAGTTCTTC. It codes for CASSGGFSSYNEQFF. Combining the CDR3 with reference TRBV5-1 and TRBJ2-1 gives the whole variable domain KAGVTQTPRYLIKTRGQQVTLSCSPISGHRSVSWYQQTPGQGLQFLFEYFSETQRNKGNFPGRFSGRQFSNSRSEMNVSTLELGDSALYLCASSGGFSSYNEQFFGPGTRLTVL.

The V gene is TRBV7-6, the J gene TRBJ1-1; 11 bases agree with TRBD1. V was pared by 0 bases and J by 5 bases, with 5 bases of the junction left unmatched. The germline V gene has CDR1 SGHVS and CDR2 FNYEAQ. The CDR3 runs to 16 residues. The CDR3 coding sequence is TGTGCCAGCAGCTTAGCGAGGACAGGGGGCGAGACTGAAGCTTTCTTT. Translation gives CASSLARTGGETEAFF.

The V and J genes are TRBV7-9 and TRBJ1-2; a possible D gene is TRBD1 (6 bases). Germline-derived CDR1 and CDR2 are SEHNR and FQNEAQ (reference sequence). The CDR3 contains 17 residues. V lost 5 bases and J 1 base, leaving 20 bases between the germline ends. The CDR3 DNA is TGTGCCAGCAGCCGGGGGGGGGCAGACCGAAATAACTATGGCTACACCTTC. Translated: CASSRGGADRNNYGYTF.

The chain links TRBV6-1 to TRBJ2-7; 7 positions match TRBD1. The V and J ends lost 4 bases and 3 bases, in that order; junction bases with no gene match: 3. Germline CDR1 is MNHNS and CDR2 is SASEGT. The CDR3 has 13 residues. The CDR3 spells CASSARTGYEQYF. The CDR3 bases are TGTGCCAGCAGTGCCCGGACAGGCTACGAGCAGTACTTC.

In its sample, this clone was seen once. The chain employs TRBV27 and TRBJ2-5, with 9 bases fitting TRBD2. Germline CDR1 and CDR2: MNHEY and SMNVEV (reference sequence). J lost 6 bases, V lost 6 bases, and 11 bases had no gene match. The CDR3 sequence is 15 residues long. The chain's CDR3 is CASSPRASGRKTQYF. The CDR3 region has the DNA TGTGCCAGCAGCCCTAGGGCCAGCGGGAGGAAGACCCAGTACTTC.

The count of this clone is one. This rearrangement joins TRBV6-1 to TRBJ2-1, with 8 nucleotides matching TRBD1. This CDR3 has 14 amino acids. Germline V gene data show CDR1 as MNHNS and CDR2 as SASEGT. The V and J ends lost 1 base and 4 bases, in that order; junction bases with no gene match: 0. The CDR3: CASSEDRGYNEQFF. CDR3 nucleotides: TGTGCCAGCAGTGAAGACAGGGGGTACAATGAGCAGTTCTTC.

The rearrangement joins TRBV9 to TRBJ2-3; 13 nucleotides line up with TRBD2. The CDR3 is made up of 17 amino acids. CDR1 and CDR2 (germline): SGDLS, YYNGEE. After removal of 4 bases from V and 3 bases from J, the junction contained 8 bases not matched to a gene. CDR3 loop: CASSLERTSGGTDTQYF. The CDR3 DNA is TGTGCCAGCAGCCTCGAACGGACTAGCGGGGGTACAGATACGCAGTATTTT.